A selection of T cell receptor beta chains follows, all from one sample in a study of early T cells in non-severe SARS-CoV-2 infection. TCRdb reanalysed the 5' RACE reads using MiXCR and keeps one entry per CDR3 protein. The sample yields approximately 28,000 distinct CDR3 sequences, 6% to 7.5% seen once. Sequenced material: whole blood, taken at baseline. These receptors were taken from an adult who was a healthcare worker with PCR-confirmed SARS-CoV-2 infection or an uninfected control (not recorded which). CDR3s include the opening cysteine and the closing phenylalanine or tryptophan. The order of the fields is V gene, clone size, D gene, J gene, CDR3 DNA, CDR3 protein. A D gene is named only where the DNA matches it firmly. Expanded clones get a size class; other rows say once, few or many, or leave the size out.

TRBV2,many,-,TRBJ2-2,TGTGCCAGCAGTGCCGACACCGGGGAGCTGTTTTTT,CASSADTGELFF
TRBV5-6,many,-,TRBJ2-3,TGTGCCAGCAGCGCACAAACTACAGATACGCAGTATTTT,CASSAQTTDTQYF
TRBV15,many,-,TRBJ1-1,TGTGCCACCAGCGCCACGACTGGACAGCAAGCTTTCTTT,CATSATTGQQAFF
TRBV10-2,many,-,TRBJ1-4,TGCGCCAGCAGTGCCCCGACTGGGAAAAAACTGTTTTTT,CASSAPTGKKLFF
TRBV7-8,many,TRBD1,TRBJ1-2,TGTGCCAGCAGCTTAGGGGACAGCATTAACTATGGCTACACCTTC,CASSLGDSINYGYTF
TRBV29-1,many,TRBD1,TRBJ1-1,TGCAGCGCCACCTACGGGACAGGCACTGAAGCTTTCTTT,CSATYGTGTEAFF
TRBV28,many,TRBD2,TRBJ2-7,TGTGCCAGCAGTTTATCCGGGGGGAACTTCTACGAGCAGTACTTC,CASSLSGGNFYEQYF
TRBV7-8,many,-,TRBJ2-3,TGTGCCAGCAGCTTAGCGCGGTGGTCGTCCCGGGTAGATACGCAGTATTTT,CASSLARWSSRVDTQYF
TRBV6-6,many,-,TRBJ1-2,TGTGCCAGCAGTTACTCGTCAGGAGGATTCTATGGCTACACCTTC,CASSYSSGGFYGYTF
TRBV28,few,TRBD2,TRBJ2-4,TGTGCCAGCAGTTTATTGGGGGGAGCGGGGAACATTCAGTACTTC,CASSLLGGAGNIQYF
TRBV29-1,many,TRBD1,TRBJ1-1,TGCAGCGTAGACAGGGGGAGGGAAACTGAAGCTTTCTTT,CSVDRGRETEAFF
TRBV7-6,few,TRBD2,TRBJ2-3,TGTGCCAGCAGCTCTCGACTAGCGGGGAGGTCAGATACGCAGTATTTT,CASSSRLAGRSDTQYF
TRBV12-3/TRBV12-4,many,-,TRBJ1-4,TGTGCCAGCAGCCCCGCGGGGCGGAAGGATGAAAAACTGTTTTTT,CASSPAGRKDEKLFF
TRBV3-1,-,TRBD2,TRBJ2-7,TGTGCCAGCAGCTCTCGACTAGCGGGAGGGTCGGGTTACGAGCAGTACTTC,CASSSRLAGGSGYEQYF